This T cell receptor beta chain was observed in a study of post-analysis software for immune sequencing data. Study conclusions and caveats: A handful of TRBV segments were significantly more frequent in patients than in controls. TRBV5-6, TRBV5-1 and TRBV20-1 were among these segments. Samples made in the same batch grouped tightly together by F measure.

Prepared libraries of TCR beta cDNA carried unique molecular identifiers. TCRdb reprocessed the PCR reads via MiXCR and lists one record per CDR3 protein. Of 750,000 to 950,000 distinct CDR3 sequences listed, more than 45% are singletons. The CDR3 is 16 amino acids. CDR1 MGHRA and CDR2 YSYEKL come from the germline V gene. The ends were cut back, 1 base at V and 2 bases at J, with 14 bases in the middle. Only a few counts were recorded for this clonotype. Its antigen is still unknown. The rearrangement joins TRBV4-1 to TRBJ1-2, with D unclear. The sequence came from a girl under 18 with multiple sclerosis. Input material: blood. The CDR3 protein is CASSQAHGSENYGYTF. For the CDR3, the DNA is TGCGCCAGCAGCCAAGCGCATGGCAGCGAAAACTATGGCTACACCTTC.